This paragraph reports one TCR beta chain. Unique molecular identifiers were used in preparing the TCRbeta library. TCRdb re-derived calls from the PCR reads in MiXCR, one entry per CDR3 protein. The data contain a few hundred thousand distinct CDR3 sequences, 25% to 30% of them seen just once; the ten biggest clones take up about a third. The data originate from a study of T-cell reconstitution after alpha-beta-depleted transplantation in children. Trimming removed 0 bases from V and 6 bases from J; junction bases left unmatched: 14. This CDR3 comprises 18 residues. The germline V gene encodes CDR1 SGHAT and CDR2 FQNNGV.

The V call is TRBV11-2, the J call TRBJ2-1, with 7 bases matching TRBD2. The source of this sequence is a boy under two years old with Wiskott-Aldrich syndrome, due to receive a stem cell transplant. The sequences come from PBMCs, collected before TCRalphabeta/CD19-depleted stem cell transplant. In DNA form, the CDR3 reads TGTGCCAGCAGCTTAGAGGCCCGCGCGGGAGTAGGTCGCAATGAGCAGTTCTTC. Protein sequence: CASSLEARAGVGRNEQFF. The full variable domain, rest sourced from reference TRBV11-2 and TRBJ2-1, is EAGVAQSPRYKIIEKRQSVAFWCNPISGHATLYWYQQILGQGPKLLIQFQNNGVVDDSQLPKDRFSAERLKGVDSTLKIQPAKLEDSAVYLCASSLEARAGVGRNEQFFGPGTRLTVL.